A selection of T cell receptor beta chains follows, all from one sample in a study of blood T cell repertoires in COVID-19. Repertoires were generated with immunoSEQ multiplex PCR, while TCRdb's copy carries only in-frame clones and drops some. The profile shows about 260,000 clones, approximately 89% of them singletons. The sequenced material came from peripheral blood. These receptor sequences come from a man aged 40-49 years who had recovered from COVID-19. Both conserved end residues are part of each CDR3. The order of the fields is J gene, clone size, D gene, V gene, CDR3 DNA, CDR3 protein. The D gene is left open where the match is weak. For some rows the clone size is stated as once, few or many, or as a class when expanded; others skip it.

TRBJ2-1 - TRBD1 TRBV7-2 TGTGCCAGCAGCCCGGTTTCGGGACAGGGAAGCAATGAGCAGTTCTTC CASSPVSGQGSNEQFF
TRBJ1-4 - TRBD1 TRBV3-1/TRBV3-2 TGTGCCAGCAGCCAGAGAGGGACAGGTGATAATGAAAAACTGTTTTTT CASSQRGTGDNEKLFF
TRBJ2-7 - TRBD2 TRBV2 TGTGCCAGCACCGTAGGTCTAGCGGGTGGGTACGAGCAGTACTTC CASTVGLAGGYEQYF
TRBJ2-7 - - TRBV4-3 TGCGCCAGCAGCCAAGATCTTATAGGACTCAGCTCCTACGAGCAGTACTTC CASSQDLIGLSSYEQYF
TRBJ1-2 - TRBD1 TRBV3-1/TRBV3-2 TGTGCCAGCAGGAACAGGGGGCGCGAGTATGGCTACACCTTC CASRNRGREYGYTF
TRBJ2-7 - - TRBV5-1 TGCGCCAGCAGCTCCCCAGCCTACGAGCAGTACTTC CASSSPAYEQYF
TRBJ2-3 - TRBD2 TRBV5-3 TGTGCCAGAAGCCTTTGTGGTAGCGGGATCACAGATACGCAGTATTTT CARSLCGSGITDTQYF
TRBJ2-1 - TRBD2 TRBV27 TGTGCCAGCAGTACCAGACTAGCGGGAGGGACCTACAATGAGCAGTTCTTC CASSTRLAGGTYNEQFF
TRBJ1-4 many - TRBV4-1 TGCGCCAGCAGCCAAGTGCTCAGCGACAGTAATGAAAAACTGTTTTTT CASSQVLSDSNEKLFF
TRBJ2-7 - TRBD2 TRBV5-1 TGCGCCAGCAGCGGACTAGCGGGAGTCTCCGAGCAGTACTTC CASSGLAGVSEQYF
TRBJ2-5 - TRBD1 TRBV11-2 TGTGCCAGCAGCGCGGACAGGGGTCCGATTAGGACCCAGTACTTC CASSADRGPIRTQYF
TRBJ1-5 - - TRBV5-4 TGTGCCAGCAGCTTGGCGGGGGGCGGAGGGAGTCAGCCCCAGCATTTT CASSLAGGGGSQPQHF
TRBJ1-5 - - TRBV4-2 TGTGCCAGCAGCCAAGTTCCGGACAGACCCTATCAGCCCCAGCATTTT CASSQVPDRPYQPQHF
TRBJ2-3 few - TRBV7-9 TGTGCCAGCAGCTTATCGGCGGGACTTATCCGCAGGGATACGCAGTATTTT CASSLSAGLIRRDTQYF
TRBJ1-4 - - TRBV5-1 TGCGCCAGCAGTTTTCCGGGTACTAATGAAAAACTGTTTTTT CASSFPGTNEKLFF
TRBJ1-1 - - TRBV9 TGTGCCAGCAGCCCGAACCCGGGGAGAGTAACTGAAGCTTTCTTT CASSPNPGRVTEAFF
TRBJ1-1 - TRBD1 TRBV5-6 TGTGCCAGCAGCTGGACAGGGGCCACTGAAGCTTTCTTT CASSWTGATEAFF
TRBJ2-1 once TRBD2 TRBV7-9 TGTGCCAGCAGCCGGAGTTGGGCGGGAGGGCCAAAGGAAGGGCAGTTCTTC CASSRSWAGGPKEGQFF
TRBJ2-4 - - TRBV19 TGTGCCAGTAGTATCATCGGGAACATTCAGTACTTC CASSIIGNIQYF
TRBJ2-7 - TRBD1 TRBV4-1 TGCGCCAGCAGCCAGTCCGGGACAGGGGTTAGCGAGCAGTACTTC CASSQSGTGVSEQYF
TRBJ1-1 - TRBD1 TRBV7-9 TGTGCCAGCAGCTTACACCCTTTTGACAGGGCCCCTGAAGCTTTCTTT CASSLHPFDRAPEAFF
TRBJ2-7 - - TRBV15 TGTGCCACCAGCAGAGGGAGGGCAGGGCGGAGGGGCGAGCAGTACTTC CATSRGRAGRRGEQYF
TRBJ1-6 - TRBD1 TRBV18 TGTGCCAGCTCACCGTCCGGACAGGATAATTCACCCCTCCACTTT CASSPSGQDNSPLHF
TRBJ2-3 - TRBD1 TRBV24-1 TGTGCCACCGGGGACAGTTGGGCAGATACGCAGTATTTT CATGDSWADTQYF
TRBJ2-7 - - TRBV19 TGTGCCAGTACTGACCCTTGGGCCCACGAGCAGTACTTC CASTDPWAHEQYF
TRBJ2-4 - TRBD2 TRBV5-4 TGTGCCAGCAGTCCTGGCGGGAGGGTTGAAAACATTCAGTACTTC CASSPGGRVENIQYF
TRBJ2-1 - TRBD2 TRBV2 TGTGCCAGCAGCTACTTATTGGGTGGACTAGCGGGAAACAATGAGCAGTTCTTC CASSYLLGGLAGNNEQFF
TRBJ2-3 - - TRBV12-5 TGTGCTAGTGGTTTGGTAACAAAACCTGACTGGTATTTT CASGLVTKPDWYF
TRBJ2-5 - TRBD2 TRBV7-2 TGTGCCAGCAGCTTAGCTACTAGCGAGGAGACCCAGTACTTC CASSLATSEETQYF
TRBJ2-5 - - TRBV21-1 TGTGCCAGCAGCAGAAAACTAGCGGGGGGTGGAGAGACCCAGTACTTC CASSRKLAGGGETQYF
TRBJ2-3 - - TRBV12-2 TGTGCAAGTCGCCCACCGGAGATCACAGATACGCAGTATTTT CASRPPEITDTQYF
TRBJ2-2 - TRBD2 TRBV7-8 TGTGCCAGCAATGGCGGGGTCGGGAGGGGGGAGCTGTTTTTT CASNGGVGRGELFF
TRBJ2-2 - - TRBV7-9 TGTGCCAGCAGCTCGATCCCTACCTCGAACACCGGGGAGCTGTTTTTT CASSSIPTSNTGELFF
TRBJ2-7 - TRBD1 TRBV5-4 TGTGCCAGCAGCCCGCTACAGGGGATGATTTACGAGCAGTACTTC CASSPLQGMIYEQYF
TRBJ2-1 - - TRBV24-1 TGTGCCACCAGTGACCCTGGGGGCAGAATCCCTAATGAGCAGTTCTTC CATSDPGGRIPNEQFF
TRBJ1-2 few - TRBV5-4 TGTGCCAGCAGCTTGGCCGGAGACCTTTTTTATGGCTACACCTTC CASSLAGDLFYGYTF
TRBJ2-2 - - TRBV10-3 TGTGCCATCAGTGAAACCCCGGGCGGGGAGCTGTTTTTT CAISETPGGELFF
TRBJ1-2 - TRBD1 TRBV7-2 TGTGCCAGCAGCCAGGGACAGGGGGCTGGTGGCTACACCTTC CASSQGQGAGGYTF
TRBJ2-1 - TRBD2 TRBV3-1/TRBV3-2 TGTGCCAGCAGCCAAGTGATGTCTAGCGGGATAGGCTACAATGAGCAGTTCTTC CASSQVMSSGIGYNEQFF
TRBJ2-5 once - TRBV28 TGTGCCAGCAGTTATTCCGGGACAATTCAAGAGACCCAGTACTTC CASSYSGTIQETQYF
TRBJ1-5 - TRBD1 TRBV7-2 TGTGCCAGCAGCCTCGGACAGGGGTTCCAGCCCCAGCATTTT CASSLGQGFQPQHF
TRBJ1-1 - TRBD1 TRBV5-1 TGCGCCAGCAGCTTACAGGGGGATACTGAAGCTTTCTTT CASSLQGDTEAFF
TRBJ1-1 few - TRBV9 TGTGCCAGCAGCGTAGGTCCGGAAGCGAAAAACACTGAAGCTTTCTTT CASSVGPEAKNTEAFF
TRBJ1-2 - TRBD1 TRBV6-5 TGTGCCAGCAGCATTACAGGGGGGCATGGCTACACCTTC CASSITGGHGYTF
TRBJ2-7 - TRBD2 TRBV7-8 TGTGCCAGCAGCCGGGGGACGGGAGGCTCCTACGAGCAGTACTTC CASSRGTGGSYEQYF
TRBJ1-1 - TRBD1 TRBV7-2 TGTGCCAGCAGCCTCGACAGGGGCACTGAAGCTTTCTTT CASSLDRGTEAFF
TRBJ2-1 - TRBD2 TRBV5-3 TGTGCCAACGCACCGGGACTAGCGGGGTTTAGATATGAGCAGTTCTTC CANAPGLAGFRYEQFF
TRBJ2-7 - TRBD2 TRBV7-2 TGTGCCAGCAGCTTAAATCGGGAGGGCCACTACGAGCAGTACTTC CASSLNREGHYEQYF
TRBJ1-2 - TRBD1 TRBV19 TGTGCCAGTAGTTCAAGCCGGGACAGCGCTTATGGCTACACCTTC CASSSSRDSAYGYTF
TRBJ1-4 - - TRBV7-9 TGTGCCAGCAGCTCACAGGGTTCTGGTGAAAAACTGTTTTTT CASSSQGSGEKLFF